The 21 T cell receptor beta chains below all came from one sample that was sequenced in a study of shared clonotypes between healthy human individuals. Profiled with immunoSEQ multiplex PCR; TCRdb holds only in-frame clones, not every one. The sample yields 2 million to 2.5 million clones, around 90% seen once. Source material: naive CD4+ T cells from PBMCs. Subset denoted: CD45RA+ positively selected. These receptors all come from a man aged 18 to 30 in good health. Some clones in this sample may be carry-over from other donors' samples.

The V call is TRBV5-1, the J call TRBJ1-1, with a weak D call TRBD1 (5 bases). CDR1 and CDR2 (germline): SGHRS, YFSETQ. The length of the CDR3 is 17 residues. Trimming cost V 0 bases and J 1 base, with 16 bases left between them. CDR3 protein: CASSLERGIGGNTEAFF. The CDR3 region has the DNA TGCGCCAGCAGCTTGGAGAGGGGTATTGGGGGGAACACTGAAGCTTTCTTT.

The chain carries TRBV29-1 and TRBJ2-1; 7 nucleotides match TRBD1. The ends lost 5 bases at V and 5 bases at J; junction bases unmatched: 9. CDR1 SQVTM and CDR2 ANQGSEA come from the germline V gene. This CDR3 contains 14 residues. Written as DNA, the CDR3 is TGCAGCGTTAGAACAGGGGATCTGGACAATGAGCAGTTCTTC. Protein: CSVRTGDLDNEQFF.

This clone has a handful of counts. The rearrangement links TRBV4-1 to TRBJ1-1; possible D gene TRBD1, 5 bases. Per the germline V gene, CDR1 is MGHRA and CDR2 is YSYEKL. The CDR3 is 16 amino acids. Trimming took off 4 bases at V and 1 base at J, with 16 bases between the two ends. The CDR3 reads CASSPGWGMGNTEAFF. The CDR3 coding sequence is TGCGCCAGCAGCCCCGGTTGGGGGATGGGGAACACTGAAGCTTTCTTT.

As regards this clone: Other DNA sequences in the same sample also yield this CDR3. The chain couples TRBV11-2 to TRBJ1-2; 9 positions match TRBD1. V was clipped by 2 bases and J by 7 bases; unmatched bases: 2. This CDR3 has 13 residues. From germline, CDR1 is SGHAT and CDR2 FQNNGV. The CDR3 DNA reads as TGTGCCAGCAGCTTACGACAGGGGGGTGGCTACACCTTC. This translates into CASSLRQGGGYTF.

This chain connects TRBV5-1 to TRBJ1-2; no definite D call. There are 11 residues in the CDR3. V gave up 3 bases and J gave up 9 bases, with 9 bases separating them. Per germline, CDR1 SGHRS and CDR2 YFSETQ. The CDR3 DNA follows: TGCGCCAGCAGCTCCGAAGGGAGCTACACCTTC. It encodes CASSSEGSYTF.

This clone occurred a few times. The same CDR3 can be traced to other DNA sequences in this sample. This chain links TRBV9 with TRBJ1-1; possible D gene TRBD1, 6 bases. Germline V lookup: CDR1 SGDLS, CDR2 YYNGEE. V gave up 3 bases and J gave up 2 bases, with 8 bases separating them. There are 13 residues in the CDR3. CDR3 nucleotides: TGTGCCAGCAGCGCGGACAGTAACACTGAAGCTTTCTTT. This translates into CASSADSNTEAFF.

Notes on this clone: Additional DNA sequences in this sample encode the identical CDR3. The chain is built from TRBV9 and TRBJ1-4; weak D call: TRBD1 (6 bases). The V and J ends lost 0 bases and 5 bases respectively, with 11 bases between them. Germline CDR1 SGDLS, CDR2 YYNGEE. This CDR3 comprises 15 residues. The CDR3 region has the DNA TGTGCCAGCAGCGTAGCACAGGGTGGAAATGAAAAACTGTTTTTT. Its protein is CASSVAQGGNEKLFF.

This chain uses TRBV6-5 with TRBJ2-2; D remains unclear. Trimming pared 5 bases from V and 7 bases from J, leaving 8 bases between. Germline lookup yields CDR1 MNHEY and CDR2 SVGAGI. The CDR3 has 12 amino acids. The CDR3 loop reads CASSNRRGELFF. CDR3 bases: TGTGCCAGCAGTAATCGCCGCGGGGAGCTGTTTTTT.

The V gene is TRBV11-2, the J gene TRBJ2-5; perhaps TRBD1 as D (6 bases). CDR1 and CDR2 from the germline V gene are SGHAT and FQNNGV. Trimming shortened V by 0 bases and J by 5 bases, and 19 bases separated the two germline ends. CDR3 length: 17 residues. CDR3 DNA: TGTGCCAGCAGCTTAGATAGTATGGCAGGGGTGAGGGAGACCCAGTACTTC. This codes for CASSLDSMAGVRETQYF.

The chain carries TRBV25-1 and TRBJ2-1; 10 bases are shared with TRBD2. From germline, CDR1 is MGHDK and CDR2 SYGVNS. The CDR3 has 15 amino acids. V shed 5 bases, J shed 8 bases, and the junction held 9 bases outside the gene matches. CDR3 DNA: TGTGCCAGCAGTCCAACCGGGACTAGCGTCGATGAGCAGTTCTTC. Its translation: CASSPTGTSVDEQFF. The whole variable domain, remainder taken from reference TRBV25-1 and TRBJ2-1, is EADIYQTPRYLVIGTGKKITLECSQTMGHDKMYWYQQDPGMELHLIHYSYGVNSTEKGDLSSESTVSRIRTEHFPLTLESARPSHTSQYLCASSPTGTSVDEQFFGPGTRLTVL.

As concerns this clone: In the same sample, other DNA sequences code for this CDR3. The J gene is TRBJ2-7, the V gene TRBV6-1; D remains ambiguous. The germline V gene has CDR1 MNHNS and CDR2 SASEGT. Trimming left V 3 bases short and J 0 bases short, with 9 bases between. The CDR3 covers 14 residues. In DNA, the CDR3 is TGTGCCAGCAGTGAGTTTGGCCGCTCCTACGAGCAGTACTTC. Encoded protein: CASSEFGRSYEQYF.

On this clone: In the same sample, other DNA sequences code for this CDR3. The V call is TRBV6-6, the J call TRBJ2-7; D is ambiguous. In germline, CDR1 is MNHNY, CDR2 SVGAGI (reference sequence). V was shortened by 2 bases and J by 0 bases, with 8 bases between the two germline ends. The CDR3 sequence is 14 residues long. The CDR3 spells CASSYPGSSYEQYF. The CDR3 DNA sequence: TGTGCCAGCAGTTACCCGGGCAGCTCCTACGAGCAGTACTTC.

This rearrangement joins TRBV11-2 to TRBJ2-7; unclear D gene. This CDR3 spans 12 amino acids. The V gene's germline CDR1 is SGHAT and CDR2 FQNNGV. V was trimmed by 3 bases and J by 3 bases, leaving 6 bases between them. CDR3 DNA: TGTGCCAGCAGCTTCAGCGTCTACGAGCAGTACTTC. Its translation: CASSFSVYEQYF.

J is TRBJ2-7 and V is TRBV19, with D perhaps TRBD2 (6 bases). The germline V gene has CDR1 LNHDA and CDR2 SQIVND (reference sequence). Trimming removed 8 bases at V and 2 bases at J, with 16 bases between. The CDR3 length is 14 residues. The CDR3 loop reads CASRTVAAAYEQYF. Here the CDR3 DNA reads TGTGCCAGTCGTACGGTAGCGGCGGCCTACGAGCAGTACTTC.

The chain employs TRBV5-4 and TRBJ2-4; 7 bases map to TRBD2. V lost 5 bases to trimming and J lost 5 bases; unmatched junction nucleotides: 10. This CDR3 comprises 15 residues. Germline V gene lookup returns CDR1 SGHNT and CDR2 YYREEE (reference sequence). The CDR3 loop reads CASRPSGTTQNIQYF. In DNA form, the CDR3 reads TGTGCCAGCAGGCCCTCCGGGACTACCCAAAACATTCAGTACTTC. Full variable domain (outside the CDR3, taken from reference TRBV5-4 and TRBJ2-4): ETGVTQSPTHLIKTRGQQVTLRCSSQSGHNTVSWYQQALGQGPQFIFQYYREEENGRGNFPPRFSGLQFPNYSSELNVNALELDDSALYLCASRPSGTTQNIQYFGAGTRLSVL.

The rearrangement uses TRBV6-5 and TRBJ2-5; TRBD1 is a possible D gene (6 bases). The ends were cut back, 5 bases at V and 7 bases at J, with 8 bases in the middle. Germline loops: CDR1 MNHEY, CDR2 SVGAGI. The CDR3 length is 11 residues. CDR3 in amino acids: CASSGGGTQYF. The DNA for the CDR3 is TGTGCCAGCAGTGGGGGCGGGACCCAGTACTTC.

This rearrangement joins TRBV28 to TRBJ2-1; 8 bases match TRBD1. With V trimmed by 4 bases and J by 6 bases, 14 bases remained unmatched. Germline V gene lookup returns CDR1 MDHEN and CDR2 SYDVKM. This CDR3 has 17 amino acids. CDR3 loop: CASSSFAGTGSINEQFF. The CDR3, as DNA: TGTGCCAGCAGTTCTTTCGCCGGGACAGGATCTATCAATGAGCAGTTCTTC.

The chain recombines TRBV19 with TRBJ2-7, with D perhaps matching TRBD2 (6 bases). The CDR3 has 14 residues. V was shortened by 6 bases and J by 2 bases, with 14 bases between the two germline ends. Germline values: CDR1 LNHDA, CDR2 SQIVND (reference sequence). The CDR3 protein is CASSPRRATYEQYF. The CDR3 nucleotides are TGTGCCAGTAGCCCCCGGAGGGCAACCTACGAGCAGTACTTC.

This chain joins TRBV5-6 and TRBJ2-7; TRBD1 or TRBD2 may be the D gene (5 bases each). Trimming shortened V by 2 bases and J by 2 bases, and 11 bases separated the two germline ends. CDR1 is SGHDT and CDR2 is YYEEEE in the germline V gene. The CDR3 covers 14 residues. DNA for the CDR3: TGTGCCAGCAGCTTTGGGGGAGTCCCCTACGAGCAGTACTTC. This gives the protein CASSFGGVPYEQYF.

The chain links TRBV12-5 to TRBJ2-1; 8 positions match TRBD2. Germline CDR1 and CDR2: LGHNT and FRNRAP. This CDR3 is 15 amino acids long. The junction had 6 bases not matched to a gene; V was cut back by 3 bases and J by 5 bases. The CDR3 bases are TGTGCTAGTGGTTTCTTCACTAGCGGCCACAATGAGCAGTTCTTC. Its translation: CASGFFTSGHNEQFF.

The chain combines TRBV4-1 with TRBJ1-1; D not resolved. This CDR3 has 14 residues. The ends were cut back, 1 base at V and 1 base at J, with 7 bases in the middle. Germline V lookup: CDR1 MGHRA, CDR2 YSYEKL. CDR3 DNA sequence: TGCGCCAGCAGCCAAGTTCCAGCGAACACTGAAGCTTTCTTT. Translating it yields CASSQVPANTEAFF.